This T cell receptor beta chain derives from a study of blood T cell repertoires in COVID-19 (dated by TCRdb to 2019 to 2021). In the study overall: Samples covering the acute and convalescent phases of COVID-19 were provided by collaborators in the United States, Italy and Spain. The dataset comprised deeply sampled blood TCRbeta repertoires from subjects exposed to, actively infected with, or recovered from COVID-19. Where available, HLA class I and class II types were obtained from metadata supplied by the sample provider rather than from assay-based typing. The material from the prospective study consisted of cDNA or gDNA derived from T cells, B-cell-depleted T cells, or PBMCs. The samples were drawn from two sources: the first 160 participants of the ongoing ImmuneRACE study, and 950 to 1,500 subjects contributed by 6 global collaborators. A freely available public database, intended as a resource for researchers studying the immune response to SARS-CoV-2, is where the repertoires were released. Nearly every sample came with metadata listing a de-identified subject ID, COVID-19 status, age in years and sex.

The collaborating institutions used their own protocols to collect whole blood in K2EDTA tubes. For TCRbeta analysis, collaborator samples were shipped as frozen whole blood, as isolated PBMCs, or as DNA extracted from either sample type. TCRbeta CDR3 regions were amplified from genomic DNA using the immunoSEQ Assay, a bias-controlled multiplex PCR. The original methods were these. Nucleated cell counts per sample were estimated from amplification of reference gene primers within the assay. To quantify the absolute abundance of each unique TCRbeta CDR3 rearrangement, sequence reads were collapsed and filtered. For each sample, productive Simpson clonality was calculated by taking the square root of Simpson's diversity index across productive rearrangements. TCRdb provides this immuneACCESS table in a form limited to in-frame rearrangements. Some clones are lacking; in checked studies, under half of them reflect an unresolved V gene, and why the rest are absent is not known. V and J calls and clone size follow that table, whereas D and trimming were derived from the DNA. The sample records 150,000 or so clones, roughly four fifths of which are singletons. Roughly 15% of the sample is in the top ten clones.

According to the germline V gene, CDR1 reads SGHTA and CDR2 reads FQGNSA. The junction carries 10 bases between V and J, which are trimmed by 1 base and 4 bases respectively. Including the terminal cysteine and phenylalanine, the CDR3 comprises 14 residues. Only the CDR3 DNA is retained, 42 bases long and in frame from the first base. As for this clone: No antigen is known for it. No base qualities exist here, and no much larger clone lies one base off it.

Overall results and qualifications from the work: Clinical and demographic metadata were provided uncurated, with the amount varying by source and participant.

Sequenced sample: peripheral blood. The rearrangement joined TRBV7-2 to TRBJ1-1; a weak D assignment points to TRBD1 (6 bases agree). The clonotype comes from a human donor with acute or convalescent COVID-19. The donor label of this sample is uncertain. The CDR3 reads as follows: CASSLGQGSTEAFF. The nucleotides read TGTGCCAGCAGCTTAGGGCAGGGGAGCACTGAAGCTTTCTTT. With the rest looked up from the reference TRBV7-2 and TRBJ1-1 genes rather than sequenced, the full variable domain is GAGVSQSPSNKVTEKGKDVELRCDPISGHTALYWYRQSLGQGLEFLIYFQGNSAPDKSGLPSDRFSAERTGGSVSTLTIQRTQQEDSAVYLCASSLGQGSTEAFFGQGTRLTVV.